A selection of T cell receptor beta chains follows, all from one sample in a study of T cells in Graves' hyperthyroidism and ophthalmopathy. From the multiplex PCR reads, TCRdb called clonotypes with MiXCR, one entry per CDR3 protein. The sample contains 730,000 or so distinct CDR3 sequences, about 17% of which appear only once. Sequencing was done on a sample of blood. The receptors here all came from a woman in her 50s with Graves' hyperthyroidism that later progressed to Graves' ophthalmopathy. The CDR3 runs from the conserved cysteine through the conserved F or W. A D gene is named only where the DNA matches it firmly. Expanded clones are given a class, and other clones once, few, many or no size at all.

TRBV14	TRBJ2-1	.	many	13	TGTGCCAGCAGCCAATACTTGTCTAATGAGCAGTTCTTC	CASSQYLSNEQFF
TRBV24-1	TRBJ1-2	.	.	20	TGTGCCACCAGTGGCGGCAAGACAAGAACCACAGGAGAGCCTTTCTATGGCTACACCTTC	CATSGGKTRTTGEPFYGYTF
TRBV5-8	TRBJ2-1	.	many	16	TGTGCCAGCAGCTTGGCTGGTATATCCACCTACAATGAGCAGTTCTTC	CASSLAGISTYNEQFF
TRBV7-9	TRBJ2-3	TRBD1	.	15	TGTGCCAGCAGCAACGCCGACAGGGGCGCAGATACGCAGTATTTT	CASSNADRGADTQYF
TRBV5-5	TRBJ2-3	TRBD1	few	14	TGTGCCAGCAGCAGATGGACAGGGAGGGATACGCAGTATTTT	CASSRWTGRDTQYF
TRBV20-1	TRBJ1-1	TRBD1	.	16	TGCAGTCCTTCCGGAGGACAGGGGCGGGTGAACACTGAAGCTTTCTTT	CSPSGGQGRVNTEAFF
TRBV18	TRBJ2-5	TRBD2	.	14	TGTGCCAGCTCACCGACTAGCGGGGGACGGACCCAGTACTTC	CASSPTSGGRTQYF
TRBV19	TRBJ1-4	.	few	13	TGTGCCAGTACCAAGACAGGTCCTGAAAAACTGTTTTTT	CASTKTGPEKLFF
TRBV6-1	TRBJ2-1	TRBD1	few	14	TGTGCCAGCAGACAACCGGACAGGGACAATGAGCAGTTCTTC	CASRQPDRDNEQFF
TRBV3-1	TRBJ2-1	TRBD2	few	17	TGTGCCAGCAGCCAAGATCTAATTAGCGGGTCCTACAATGAGCAGTTCTTC	CASSQDLISGSYNEQFF
TRBV7-6	TRBJ2-5	.	.	14	TGTGCCAGCAGCACCCAGGGGTACCAAGAGACCCAGTACTTC	CASSTQGYQETQYF
TRBV3-1	TRBJ1-1	TRBD1	many	15	TGTGCCAGCAGCCACCACCGGGACAGGAACACTGAAGCTTTCTTT	CASSHHRDRNTEAFF
TRBV19	TRBJ1-6	.	.	16	TGTGCCAGTAGTATAACCTCCGGGACGTTTAATTCACCCCTCCACTTT	CASSITSGTFNSPLHF
TRBV20-1	TRBJ2-5	TRBD1	many	13	TGCAGTGCTAAACAGGGGGCTAAGGAGACCCAGTACTTC	CSAKQGAKETQYF
TRBV7-9	TRBJ2-4	.	.	14	TGTGCCAGCAGCTTGAGACAAAGGAAAAACATTCAGTACTTC	CASSLRQRKNIQYF
TRBV2	TRBJ2-1	.	many	12	TGTGCCAGCAGTGACCCCTACAATGAGCAGTTCTTC	CASSDPYNEQFF
TRBV6-1	TRBJ2-2	TRBD2	.	15	TGTGCCAGCAGTGGTAGCGGGGTAAACACCGGGGAGCTGTTTTTT	CASSGSGVNTGELFF
TRBV11-2	TRBJ2-5	TRBD2	.	17	TGTGCCAGCAGCTTCGTAGGGGGGCGGGGGGGAAAAGAGACCCAGTACTTC	CASSFVGGRGGKETQYF
TRBV7-3	TRBJ2-1	.	.	15	TGTGCCAGCAGCTTAGGCGGGGACATTTTTAATGAGCAGTTCTTC	CASSLGGDIFNEQFF
TRBV20-1	TRBJ2-5	.	.	13	TGCAGTGCTAGCGGGGGCCCCCAAGAGACCCAGTACTTC	CSASGGPQETQYF
TRBV19	TRBJ1-6	TRBD1	.	14	TGTGCCAGTAGTCCCTACAGGGGGCATTCACCCCTCCACTTT	CASSPYRGHSPLHF
TRBV11-2	TRBJ2-2	.	many	15	TGTGCCAGCAGCTTCGTACAGGGAAGTGGCGGGGAGCTGTTTTTT	CASSFVQGSGGELFF
TRBV11-2	TRBJ1-1	TRBD1	many	13	TGTGCCAGCAGCTTCCAGGGGGGCACTGAAGCTTTCTTT	CASSFQGGTEAFF
TRBV12-3/TRBV12-4	TRBJ2-5	.	few	12	TGTGCCAGCAGTTTAAAGGTGGAGACCCAGTACTTC	CASSLKVETQYF
TRBV29-1	TRBJ2-1	.	.	14	TGCAGCGTTGTTGGAGCCAGCGTAGGGTATGAGCAGTTCTTC	CSVVGASVGYEQFF
TRBV7-9	TRBJ1-6	.	.	15	TGTGCCAGCAGCTCCTCGGGGGCAAAAAATTCACCCCTCCACTTT	CASSSSGAKNSPLHF
TRBV20-1	TRBJ2-1	TRBD2	many	16	TGCAGTGCTAGAGAACCATGGCTAGCGGGGTACAATGAGCAGTTCTTC	CSAREPWLAGYNEQFF
TRBV14	TRBJ2-7	.	few	15	TGTGCCAGCAGCCAAGGATCCTGGCAGGGTTACGAGCAGTACTTC	CASSQGSWQGYEQYF
TRBV10-3	TRBJ1-4	TRBD1	few	16	TGTGCCATCAGTGAGAAGGGGACAGGGGGTAATGAAAAACTGTTTTTT	CAISEKGTGGNEKLFF
TRBV11-2	TRBJ2-2	TRBD2	many	18	TGTGCCAGCAGCATCGGGACTAGCGGGGGGGCGAACACCGGGGAGCTGTTTTTT	CASSIGTSGGANTGELFF
TRBV5-1	TRBJ2-3	TRBD1	many	14	TGCGCCAGCAGCTTGGCACAGGGGGCAGATACGCAGTATTTT	CASSLAQGADTQYF
TRBV7-2	TRBJ2-5	.	few	15	TGTGCCAGCAGCTCCTGGCCGGGACAACAAGAGACCCAGTACTTC	CASSSWPGQQETQYF
TRBV5-1	TRBJ1-6	.	.	12	TGCGCCAGCAGCGACTTTAATTCACCCCTCCACTTT	CASSDFNSPLHF
TRBV7-9	TRBJ2-1	.	few	14	TGTGCCAGCAGCTTAGAGGGCAGCAACAATGAGCAGTTCTTC	CASSLEGSNNEQFF
TRBV5-1	TRBJ1-2	TRBD1	many	16	TGCGCCAGCAGCTCGGTCCCGGGACAGGGGGAAGATGGCTACACCTTC	CASSSVPGQGEDGYTF
TRBV29-1	TRBJ1-1	.	.	13	TGCAGCGTTGAAGAATCGGGGAACACTGAAGCTTTCTTT	CSVEESGNTEAFF
TRBV14	TRBJ2-5	TRBD2	few	15	TGTGCCAGCAGCCCAACGGGGGGGCACCAAGAGACCCAGTACTTC	CASSPTGGHQETQYF
TRBV11-2	TRBJ2-5	TRBD2	many	18	TGTGCCAGCAGCTTAGATGTTACTTCGGGGGGATACCAAGAGACCCAGTACTTC	CASSLDVTSGGYQETQYF
TRBV7-2	TRBJ1-6	.	many	14	TGTGCCAGCAGCCGAGAAGGGTATAATTCACCCCTCCACTTT	CASSREGYNSPLHF
TRBV6-2/TRBV6-3	TRBJ1-2	TRBD1	many	14	TGTGCCAGCACCTTACCGGGACAGGGGCATGGCTACACCTTC	CASTLPGQGHGYTF
TRBV27	TRBJ1-2	.	.	14	TGTGCCAGCAGTTTAGGCACTTCAATCCCTGGCTACACCTTC	CASSLGTSIPGYTF
TRBV4-1	TRBJ1-1	TRBD1	.	16	TGCGCCAGCAGCCAAGAACAGGGGGCGCGGAGCACTGAAGCTTTCTTT	CASSQEQGARSTEAFF
TRBV10-2	TRBJ2-2	TRBD1	.	17	TGCGCCAGCAGTGAGTCCGGGGGACAGGTTAACACCGGGGAGCTGTTTTTT	CASSESGGQVNTGELFF
TRBV2	TRBJ2-7	.	few	12	TGTGCCAGCGGTAGGGGCGCCTACGAGCAGTACTTC	CASGRGAYEQYF
TRBV12-3/TRBV12-4	TRBJ1-1	.	many	16	TGTGCCAGCAGGACCGGACACCTCCCGTCGGACACTGAAGCTTTCTTT	CASRTGHLPSDTEAFF
TRBV20-1	TRBJ1-4	TRBD1	many	14	TGCAGTGCTAGAACAGGGGGTTTAGTTGAAAAACTGTTTTTT	CSARTGGLVEKLFF
TRBV5-4	TRBJ2-7	TRBD2	.	15	TGTGCCAGCAGCTGGCGAGCGGGGGATGACTACGAGCAGTACTTC	CASSWRAGDDYEQYF
TRBV20-1	TRBJ1-2	.	few	13	TGCAGTGCGGGGGGACTGGGTGACTATGGCTACACCTTC	CSAGGLGDYGYTF
TRBV3-1	TRBJ1-2	TRBD1	many	15	TGTGCCAGCAGCCAAGTGGGGACAGGGCTCTATGGCTACACCTTC	CASSQVGTGLYGYTF
TRBV27	TRBJ1-1	.	few	13	TGTGCCAGCAGTTTAGGTTCAGGGTCTGAAGCTTTCTTT	CASSLGSGSEAFF
TRBV12-3/TRBV12-4	TRBJ2-2	TRBD1	few	14	TGTGCCAGCAGCACCGACAGGGACACCGGGGAGCTGTTTTTT	CASSTDRDTGELFF
TRBV3-1	TRBJ2-6	TRBD2	.	18	TGTGCCAGCAGCCATGTACTAGCGGGGGGGCCTGGGGCCAACGTCCTGACTTTC	CASSHVLAGGPGANVLTF